This T cell receptor (beta chain) was captured in a study of OX40 agonist ivuxolimab in advanced cancers. As regards this clone: Its antigen remains unknown.

The method was immunoSEQ multiplex PCR; TCRdb's version includes in-frame clones alone and lacks a portion of them. Of around 84,000 clones listed, around 90% are singletons. V was clipped by 0 bases and J by 7 bases; unmatched bases: 7. This CDR3 contains 16 residues. Germline assignment: CDR1 LGHNA and CDR2 YNFKEQ. Overall study findings and caveats: The mean number of expanded clones was higher in CD8+ T cells than in CD4+. Low normalized T-cell clonal expansion also characterized some of the nonresponders.

The clonotype was recovered from an adult with an advanced solid tumor such as melanoma, head and neck, liver or kidney cancer. The chain joins TRBV4-2 to TRBJ2-1; 9 bases agree with TRBD2. This specimen consisted of CD4+ or CD8+ T cells sorted from blood, obtained in a trial of the OX40 agonist ivuxolimab. CDR3 sequence: CASSQDWGGGENEQFF. The CDR3 nucleotides are TGTGCCAGCAGCCAAGATTGGGGCGGGGGGGAAAATGAGCAGTTCTTC.